What follows describes a single TCR beta chain. Its specificity is unknown. This record comes from a study of PD-1 blockade in classical Hodgkin lymphoma. Findings and caveats of the study: What drove the repertoire differences, possibly disease activity or prior therapy, has not been defined.

The protocol was immunoSEQ multiplex PCR, while the TCRdb copy is restricted to in-frame clones and leaves out a portion. Among tens of thousands of clones, approximately 94% were seen once, and the ten largest hold 4.5% to 7%. Documented time point: newly diagnosed, previously untreated cHL patient sample. Comparator PBMCs were from newly diagnosed, untreated classical Hodgkin lymphoma. Germline assignment: CDR1 MNHNY and CDR2 SVGAGI (reference sequence). Trimming pared 6 bases from V and 1 base from J, leaving 7 bases between. This CDR3 comprises 14 residues. This TCR was sampled from a human donor with classical Hodgkin lymphoma. The specimen was peripheral blood mononuclear cells (PBMCs). This chain links TRBV6-6 with TRBJ2-6; no definite D call. DNA of the CDR3: TGTGCCAGCAGCCTTGGGTCTGGGGCCAACGTCCTGACTTTC. This translates into CASSLGSGANVLTF.